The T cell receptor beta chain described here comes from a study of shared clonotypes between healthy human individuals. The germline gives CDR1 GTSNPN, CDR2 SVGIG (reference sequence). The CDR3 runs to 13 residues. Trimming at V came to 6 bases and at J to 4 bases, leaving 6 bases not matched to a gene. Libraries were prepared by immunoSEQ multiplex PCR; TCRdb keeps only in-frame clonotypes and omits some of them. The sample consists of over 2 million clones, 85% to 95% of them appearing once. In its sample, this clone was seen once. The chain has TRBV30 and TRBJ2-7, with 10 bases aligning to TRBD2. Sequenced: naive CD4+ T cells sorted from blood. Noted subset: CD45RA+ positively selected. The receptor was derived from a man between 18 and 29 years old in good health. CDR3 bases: TGTGCCTGCTTGACTAGCGGGTTATACGAGCAGTACTTC. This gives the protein CACLTSGLYEQYF. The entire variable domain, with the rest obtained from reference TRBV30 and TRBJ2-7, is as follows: SQTIHQWPATLVQPVGSPLSLECTVEGTSNPNLYWYRQAAGRGLQLLFYSVGIGQISSEVPQNLSASRPQDRQFILSSKKLLLSDSGFYLCACLTSGLYEQYFGPGTRLTVT.